This TCR beta chain emerged from a study of cytomegalovirus exposure and HLA in healthy donors. Study-level background: Later, an analysis reported that the approximately 120 validation repertoires had used the same platform as the roughly 650 first-cohort repertoires.

This clone appeared once. The target antigen is unknown. This table comes from immunoSEQ multiplex PCR, and its TCRdb copy is limited to in-frame clones, with some not included. This sample carries tens of thousands of clones, over 85% of them seen once, and the ten largest clones take around 4.5%. General observations from the study: As confirmed in vitro, three CMV-associated chains were specific for CMV antigens.

Germline CDR1 and CDR2: SGHAT and FQNNGV. The trim removed 5 bases at V and 4 bases at J, leaving 7 bases unmatched. This CDR3 is 16 amino acids long. The receptor was isolated from a man younger than 30 in good health and CMV-seropositive. Sequencing input: PBMCs. The J gene is TRBJ2-1, the V gene TRBV11-2; 11 bases are a match to TRBD2. CDR3 sequence (DNA): TGTGCCAGCAGCCCGGCCGGGACTAGCGGATACAATGAGCAGTTCTTC. Protein product: CASSPAGTSGYNEQFF.